The 7 T cell receptor beta chains below all came from one sample that was sequenced in a study of beta chain features in type 1 diabetes. Expressed TCRB transcripts got sequenced, as all isolated RNA was reverse transcribed. TCRdb keeps only in-frame clones here, not all; method: immunoSEQ multiplex PCR. This table has fewer than 350,000 clones, roughly 8% appearing once. Sequenced material: central memory CD4+ T cells from blood. These receptors were taken from a woman younger than 35 in good health.

This chain connects TRBV7-2 to TRBJ1-1, with 7 bases lining up with TRBD1. This CDR3 has 14 residues. The germline V gene encodes CDR1 SGHTA and CDR2 FQGNSA. With 6 bases clipped from V and 0 bases from J, the junction kept 4 bases outside the gene matches. The CDR3 reads CASRTGQMNTEAFF. The CDR3 DNA reads as TGTGCCAGCAGGACGGGACAGATGAACACTGAAGCTTTCTTT. The full variable domain, completed using reference TRBV7-2 and TRBJ1-1, is GAGVSQSPSNKVTEKGKDVELRCDPISGHTALYWYRQSLGQGLEFLIYFQGNSAPDKSGLPSDRFSAERTGGSVSTLTIQRTQQEDSAVYLCASRTGQMNTEAFFGQGTRLTVV.

As concerns this clone: A read error may account for a junction end that differs from germline. This chain links TRBV5-1 with TRBJ2-3, with D possibly TRBD1 on 6 matching bases. Germline CDR1 and CDR2: SGHRS and YFSETQ. This CDR3 contains 14 residues. Here the CDR3 reads CASCLDRFTDTQYF. CDR3 in DNA: TGCGCCAGCTGCTTAGACAGGTTCACAGATACGCAGTATTTT. Using reference TRBV5-1 and TRBJ2-3 for the parts outside the CDR3, the full variable domain is KAGVTQTPRYLIKTRGQQVTLSCSPISGHRSVSWYQQTPGQGLQFLFEYFSETQRNKGNFPGRFSGRQFSNSRSEMNVSTLELGDSALYLCASCLDRFTDTQYFGPGTRLTVL.

The J gene is TRBJ2-1, the V gene TRBV7-3, with TRBD2 matching over 8 bases. The CDR3 runs 15 residues. The V segment lost 0 bases and the J segment 6 bases; nucleotides outside the gene matches: 4. Germline V gene sequence: CDR1 SGHTA, CDR2 FQGTGA. CDR3 loop: CASSLTYLAGNEQFF. CDR3 nucleotides: TGTGCCAGCAGCTTAACATATCTAGCGGGCAATGAGCAGTTCTTC. The full variable domain, completed using reference TRBV7-3 and TRBJ2-1, is GAGVSQTPSNKVTEKGKYVELRCDPISGHTALYWYRQSLGQGPEFLIYFQGTGAADDSGLPNDRFFAVRPEGSVSTLKIQRTERGDSAVYLCASSLTYLAGNEQFFGPGTRLTVL.

This clone was seen only a few times. The chain uses TRBV15 and TRBJ1-5; D is ambiguous. The germline V gene has CDR1 LNHNV and CDR2 YYDKDF (reference sequence). This CDR3 region has 16 residues. With 0 bases removed from V and 5 bases from J, the gap between germline ends came to 14 bases. CDR3 region: CATSRDVLGGYQPQHF. CDR3 DNA sequence: TGTGCCACCAGCAGAGATGTGCTGGGAGGGTATCAGCCCCAGCATTTT.

There are a few counts of this clone. V and J are TRBV2 and TRBJ1-2; tentative D call: TRBD1 (6 bases). Germline CDR1 is SNHLY and CDR2 is FYNNEI. The germline V and J ends were trimmed by 8 bases and 5 bases, with 18 bases remaining between them. The CDR3 spans 14 residues. CDR3 nucleotide sequence: TGTGCCAGCGGGGGGACAAGCAGAATATATGGCTACACCTTC. Protein product: CASGGTSRIYGYTF.

This clone was picked up many times. V usage is TRBV30 and J usage is TRBJ2-1; D possibly corresponds to TRBD1 (5 bases). V was pared by 5 bases and J by 9 bases, with 14 bases between. CDR3 length: 12 residues. Germline CDR1 GTSNPN, CDR2 SVGIG (reference sequence). CDR3: CAWGQVFPEQFF. CDR3 coding DNA: TGTGCCTGGGGACAAGTGTTCCCTGAGCAGTTCTTC.

J is TRBJ2-1 and V is TRBV30; 7 nucleotides line up with TRBD2. V was pared by 5 bases and J by 6 bases, with 13 bases of the junction left unmatched. Germline loops: CDR1 GTSNPN, CDR2 SVGIG (reference sequence). This CDR3 is built from 15 residues. The CDR3 spells CAWPTPPGEGNEQFF. CDR3 DNA sequence: TGTGCCTGGCCAACCCCCCCCGGGGAGGGCAATGAGCAGTTCTTC.